The rows below give T cell receptor beta chains drawn from one sample of a study of regulatory T cells in long-lasting Graves disease. TCRdb recomputed calls from the multiplex PCR reads with MiXCR, one row per CDR3 protein. The table lists hundreds of thousands of distinct CDR3 sequences, about 15% of them singletons. The data also belong to a second study, concerning T cells in Graves' hyperthyroidism and ophthalmopathy.

The sample in question was peripheral blood mononuclear cells (PBMCs), obtained at new diagnosis, from a patient treated with antithyroid drugs. Receptors originate from a woman in her thirties with Graves disease. The CDR3 runs from the conserved cysteine through the conserved F or W. The order of the fields is V gene, D gene, clone size, J gene, CDR3 DNA, CDR3 protein. The D gene is left open where the match is weak. Some rows have no size entry. The others give once, few or many, or a class for an expanded clone.

TRBV5-5	TRBD2	many	TRBJ2-3	TGTGCCAGCAGCTCGGGACTAGCGGGAGGCCTAGATACGCAGTATTTT	CASSSGLAGGLDTQYF
TRBV24-1	.	.	TRBJ2-7	TGTGCCACCAGACCGGGAGACAGCTACGAGCAGTACTTC	CATRPGDSYEQYF
TRBV7-9	TRBD1	many	TRBJ2-7	TGTGCCAGCAGCCCTCCTGAGGGACAGGGATTCTACGAGCAGTACTTC	CASSPPEGQGFYEQYF
TRBV20-1	.	.	TRBJ2-7	TGCAGTGCTAGAGTTTGGCAGGGTAATTACGAGCAGTACTTC	CSARVWQGNYEQYF
TRBV9	.	.	TRBJ2-7	TGTGCCAGCAGCCCATTTCAGGGTAACGCGTACGAGCAGTACTTC	CASSPFQGNAYEQYF
TRBV6-2/TRBV6-3	.	few	TRBJ2-3	TGTGCCAGCAGTTACTCGGTTTTCGGTACGCGACCAGATACGCAGTATTTT	CASSYSVFGTRPDTQYF
TRBV11-2	TRBD1	many	TRBJ1-5	TGTGCCAGCAGCTTGGGACAGCCTCATCAGCCCCAGCATTTT	CASSLGQPHQPQHF
TRBV30	TRBD2	few	TRBJ2-3	TGTGCCTGGATACCTAGCGGGAGTAGGGATACGCAGTATTTT	CAWIPSGSRDTQYF
TRBV6-1	.	many	TRBJ2-7	TGTGCCAGCAAGACAGCTTACGAGCAGTACTTC	CASKTAYEQYF
TRBV30	.	.	TRBJ2-1	TGTGCCTGGAGTAGGCAGAGCTCAAAGGGCAATGCGCAGTTCTTC	CAWSRQSSKGNAQFF
TRBV19	.	.	TRBJ1-2	TGTGCCAGTAGTATAGGGGACCTCCTTTGGTATGGCTACACCTTC	CASSIGDLLWYGYTF
TRBV10-3	TRBD1	.	TRBJ1-5	TGTGCCTCCAAGCCCGGACAGGATTGGAGCAATCAGCCCCAGCATTTT	CASKPGQDWSNQPQHF
TRBV11-2	.	many	TRBJ2-1	TGTGCCAGCAGACAGGGTTCTACCTACAATGAGCAGTTCTTC	CASRQGSTYNEQFF
TRBV7-3	.	.	TRBJ2-1	TGTGCCAGCAGCTTAAGGGGTCCCGCCGTATACAATGAGCAGTTCTTC	CASSLRGPAVYNEQFF
TRBV5-1	.	.	TRBJ1-5	TGCGCCAGCAGCTTGGGGGATTATAGCAATCGGCCCCAGCATTTT	CASSLGDYSNRPQHF
TRBV30	.	many	TRBJ2-7	TGTGCCTGGAGTGTCAGAGCCTACGAGCAGTACTTC	CAWSVRAYEQYF
TRBV19	TRBD2	.	TRBJ2-5	TGTGCCAGTAAGGGACAAGCGGGAGACTGGGAGACCCAGTACTTC	CASKGQAGDWETQYF
TRBV20-1	.	many	TRBJ2-7	TGCAGCCCAGGGGACTCCTACGAGCAGTACTTC	CSPGDSYEQYF
TRBV10-2	.	.	TRBJ2-7	TGCGCCAGCACCTCCGGGGCGGCGCAGTACTTC	CASTSGAAQYF
TRBV27	.	few	TRBJ2-7	TGTGCCAGCAGTCCCTACGTTGGTTCATGGTCGACGAACTACGAGCAGTACTTC	CASSPYVGSWSTNYEQYF
TRBV7-6	TRBD1	.	TRBJ2-1	TGTGCCAGCAGCTTAGCGCTCGGACAGGGGAGCAATGAGCAGTTCTTC	CASSLALGQGSNEQFF
TRBV20-1	TRBD2	many	TRBJ2-7	TGCAGTGCTACCCCTAGCGGGGTGGCCTGGGAGCAGTACTTC	CSATPSGVAWEQYF
TRBV5-1	.	.	TRBJ2-3	TGCGCCAGCATGGGCCCCACAGATACGCAGTATTTT	CASMGPTDTQYF
TRBV12-3/TRBV12-4	.	many	TRBJ1-5	TGTGCCAGCAAAGGTCAGCGTAATCAGCCCCAGCATTTT	CASKGQRNQPQHF
TRBV29-1	.	few	TRBJ1-2	TGCAGCGTTGAAACTCGGCTAAACTATGGCTACACCTTC	CSVETRLNYGYTF
TRBV6-5	.	.	TRBJ2-5	TGTGCCAGCAGTTGGGGGTTAGGGGCGGCCTTCCAAGAGACCCAGTACTTC	CASSWGLGAAFQETQYF
TRBV6-9	TRBD1	many	TRBJ1-1	TGTGCCAGCAGTTACGCAGGGGGCACTGAAGCTTTCTTT	CASSYAGGTEAFF
TRBV5-1	.	many	TRBJ1-1	TGCGCCAGCAGATGGACGGAGAACACTGAAGCTTTCTTT	CASRWTENTEAFF
TRBV10-1	TRBD2	.	TRBJ2-2	TGCGCCAGCAGTGAGTCGGTACCGGGACTAGCCGGCCGCGCGAACACCGGGGAGCTGTTTTTT	CASSESVPGLAGRANTGELFF
TRBV29-1	.	many	TRBJ2-5	TGCAGCGTACCGACGGACAGTGAAGAGACCCAGTACTTC	CSVPTDSEETQYF
TRBV27	.	many	TRBJ2-7	TGTGCCAGCGGCTGGGGCGGTTACGAGCAGTACTTC	CASGWGGYEQYF
TRBV5-1	TRBD1	.	TRBJ2-3	TGCGCCTGCAGCCCCTATGGGACAGACACAGATACGCAGTATTTT	CACSPYGTDTDTQYF
TRBV5-1	TRBD2	.	TRBJ2-7	TGCGCCAGCAGCCCTAGCGGGAGTAACTACGAGCAGTACTTC	CASSPSGSNYEQYF
TRBV13	.	few	TRBJ2-2	TGTGCCAGCAGCTCATTTATGATGACACCGAACACCGGGGAGCTGTTTTTT	CASSSFMMTPNTGELFF
TRBV7-9	.	.	TRBJ2-1	TGTGCCAGCAGCTTATCCCTAGACAATGAGCAGTTCTTC	CASSLSLDNEQFF
TRBV7-9	TRBD1	many	TRBJ2-7	TGTGCCAGCACCCTAATGGGGGGACAGGGGGACGAGCAGTACTTC	CASTLMGGQGDEQYF
TRBV29-1	TRBD2	few	TRBJ2-7	TGCAGCGTTGAATCGTTCTCCGGGACTAGCGGGTACTACGAGCAGTACTTC	CSVESFSGTSGYYEQYF
TRBV5-1	.	many	TRBJ1-2	TGCGCCAGCAGCTTGGGACGGACCTATGGCTACACCTTC	CASSLGRTYGYTF
TRBV11-2	.	many	TRBJ2-7	TGTGCCAGCAGCCCCTCCAGGGTGACCTACGAGCAGTACTTC	CASSPSRVTYEQYF
TRBV24-1	.	.	TRBJ2-5	TGTGCCACCACCCCATTGATTGGGATAGCAGGGGATGAGGAGACCCAGTACTTC	CATTPLIGIAGDEETQYF
TRBV7-9	TRBD2	once	TRBJ2-1	TGTGCCAGCAGCCCGGCCGGACGACCCGGGACTAGAGCTGCTGAGCAGTTCTTC	CASSPAGRPGTRAAEQFF
TRBV5-1	TRBD1	.	TRBJ2-7	TGCGCCAGCAGCGATGGGACAGGGTTACACGAGCAGTACTTC	CASSDGTGLHEQYF
TRBV20-1	.	many	TRBJ1-6	TGCAGTGCTAGTCGGGGAGCTAATTCACCCCTCCACTTT	CSASRGANSPLHF
TRBV27	TRBD1	.	TRBJ2-4	TGTGCCAGCAGTTTGTCCGGGACAGCCATTCTAGCCAAAAACATTCAGTACTTC	CASSLSGTAILAKNIQYF
TRBV2	.	many	TRBJ1-4	TGTGCCAGCAGGACACAGGGTACAGCTAATGAAAAACTGTTTTTT	CASRTQGTANEKLFF
TRBV12-3/TRBV12-4	.	many	TRBJ2-4	TGTGCCAGCAGGGACCAGGGCACTCTAGCCAAAAACATTCAGTACTTC	CASRDQGTLAKNIQYF
TRBV20-1	.	.	TRBJ1-1	TGCAGTGCTAGAGTACAGGGCCTTATGAACACTGAAGCTTTCTTT	CSARVQGLMNTEAFF
TRBV11-2	TRBD2	many	TRBJ2-1	TGTGCCAGCAGCTGGGGACTAGCGGGAGGGAACAATGAGCAGTTCTTC	CASSWGLAGGNNEQFF
TRBV7-2	TRBD1	.	TRBJ2-4	TGTGCCAGCAGCTATGGACAGGGATCGGGAAACATTCAGTACTTC	CASSYGQGSGNIQYF